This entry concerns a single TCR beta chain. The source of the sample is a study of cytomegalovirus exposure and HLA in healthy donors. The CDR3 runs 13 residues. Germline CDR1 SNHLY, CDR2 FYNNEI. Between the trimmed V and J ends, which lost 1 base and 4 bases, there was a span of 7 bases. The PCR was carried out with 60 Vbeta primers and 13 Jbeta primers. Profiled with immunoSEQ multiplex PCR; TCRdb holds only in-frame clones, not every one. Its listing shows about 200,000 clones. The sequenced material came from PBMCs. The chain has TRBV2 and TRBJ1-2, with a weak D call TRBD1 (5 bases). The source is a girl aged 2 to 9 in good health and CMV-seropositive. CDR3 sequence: CASSEGRVYGYTF. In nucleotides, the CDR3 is TGTGCCAGCAGTGAAGGCAGGGTCTATGGCTACACCTTC.